The clone carrying this TCR beta chain has more than one count but fewer than ten. What it binds is unknown. This sample is drawn from a study of breast tumors, draining lymph nodes, adjacent tissues. MiXCR, applied by TCRdb to the multiplex PCR reads, yields one record per CDR3 protein. The data show around 250,000 distinct CDR3 sequences, with about 34% seen just once and about 3.3% held by the top ten. This CDR3 contains 17 residues. Germline V CDR1 and CDR2: MGHDK, SYGVNS. Trimming removed 3 bases at V and 10 bases at J, with 27 bases between. Study conclusions and caveats: Compared with lymph nodes, tumors were less diverse; compared with nontumor tissue, more.

Samples came from axillary lymph nodes draining the breast cancer. Sequencing was performed on axillary lymph node tissue. V gene TRBV25-1 combines with J gene TRBJ1-1; D not resolved. The TCR was taken from a female donor with breast cancer. Some clones in this sample may be carry-over from other donors' samples. CDR3: CASSDSLASHSHCGAFF. In DNA form, the CDR3 reads TGTGCCAGCAGTGACTCCTTGGCGTCCCATTCCCACTGTGGAGCTTTCTTT.